A selection of T cell receptor beta chains follows, all from one sample in a study of cytomegalovirus exposure and HLA in healthy donors. Clones were read by immunoSEQ multiplex PCR, and TCRdb kept only the in-frame ones, dropping some. The table has about 170,000 clones, approximately 76% seen once. Sequenced material: PBMCs. The receptors were sampled from a woman aged 18-35 years in good health and CMV-seropositive. Each CDR3 is given without its conserved first and last residue.

>TRBJ2-5|TRBV7-2
ASSPPGTGGRETQY
>TRBJ1-1|TRBV2
ASSDPDRENTEAF
>TRBJ2-7|TRBV4-3
ASSQGQGVYEQY
>TRBJ2-3|TRBV7-3
ASSPGTSGFTDTQY
>NA|TRBV7-9
ASEGSEQY
>TRBJ2-7|TRBV9
ASSDDRTYEQY
>TRBJ1-4|TRBV4-3
ASSRHGATNEKLF
>TRBJ1-6|TRBV5-1
ASSLGQANSPLH
>TRBJ1-1|TRBV19
ASSIATGWETF
>TRBJ2-3|TRBV5-6
ASSLGWRDGDTQY
>TRBJ1-2|TRBV6-5
ASSYGDRGGHGYT
>TRBJ1-2|TRBV15
ATTNLREGFGYGYT
>TRBJ1-1|TRBV7-3
ASSLRENTEAF
>TRBJ1-1|TRBV11-2
ASSLVRGRGTEAF
>TRBJ2-5|TRBV11-3
ASSKRGPREVGQETQY
>TRBJ2-5|TRBV4-1
ASSQRIGSQETQY
>TRBJ1-2|TRBV28
ASSYAGGDSGYT
>TRBJ1-3|TRBV2
ASVAGNTIY
>TRBJ1-5|TRBV28
ASSLRDSGGQPQH
>TRBJ2-2|TRBV11-2
ASSLDLGKNTGELF
>TRBJ1-3|TRBV7-2
ASSLLSGESGNTVY
>TRBJ2-7|TRBV11-3
ASSLVRGGKQY
>TRBJ2-1|TRBV7-7
ASSRGTSNEQF
>TRBJ2-5|TRBV5-4
ASSSGTSGQETQY
>TRBJ2-7|TRBV29-1
SVARGSEQY
>TRBJ2-7|TRBV5-1
ASSLVGQGFYEQY
>TRBJ2-3|TRBV5-1
ASSSLAGGGTDTQY
>TRBJ1-4|TRBV18
ASSTQGWGRDEKLF
>TRBJ2-1|TRBV2
ASSGGLAPYNEQF
>TRBJ2-7|TRBV11-2
ASSFAAYEQY
>TRBJ2-3|TRBV5-1
ASSLGNGGAGDTQY